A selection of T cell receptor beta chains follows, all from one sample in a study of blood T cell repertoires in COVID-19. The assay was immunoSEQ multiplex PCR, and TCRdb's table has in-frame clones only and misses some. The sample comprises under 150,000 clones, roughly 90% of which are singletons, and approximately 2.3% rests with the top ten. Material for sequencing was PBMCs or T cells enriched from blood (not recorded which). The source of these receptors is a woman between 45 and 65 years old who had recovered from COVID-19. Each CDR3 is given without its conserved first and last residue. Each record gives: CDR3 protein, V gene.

ASSLGQGPQETQY	TRBV11-3
ASSSSVASTEAF	TRBV18
ASSYEVLDYEQY	TRBV6-2/TRBV6-3
ASSPGTGGFGTDTQY	TRBV5-8
AGRGQGRNTEAF	TRBV30
ASSQEQGARGYT	TRBV4-3
ASSKGTQGAVGTNEKLF	TRBV21-1
ASSGGLGGIATQY	TRBV7-6
ASSLSGGIPGELF	TRBV4-1
ASNGGGQGYT	TRBV6-5
ASSQGAAYGYT	TRBV4-3
ASSRTNSYGYT	TRBV7-9
ARSVPNRVSYNEQF	TRBV5-3
ASSFLGGMNTEAF	TRBV5-1
ASSSYRDVA	TRBV5-8
ASSTGPSWTDTQY	TRBV9
ASSQDRGSVYEQY	TRBV3-1/TRBV3-2